This entry lists 8 T cell receptor beta chains sequenced from one sample in a study of shared clonotypes between healthy human individuals. Produced via immunoSEQ multiplex PCR; TCRdb's table is partial and in-frame only. The sample has some 2,400,000 clones, around 95% seen once. Input material: naive CD4+ T cells sorted from blood. Subset in this sample: CD45RA+ positively selected. These receptors originate from a young man in good health.

The rearrangement joins TRBV18 to TRBJ1-1; the D is unclear. The CDR3 runs 13 residues. Trimming cost V 1 base and J 6 bases, with 9 bases left between them. Germline CDR1 KGHSH, CDR2 LQKENI. As DNA, the CDR3 is TGTGCCAGCTCACCACAACAGTTTTCTGAAGCTTTCTTT. Protein product: CASSPQQFSEAFF.

This clone was seen only once. The rearrangement uses TRBV11-3 and TRBJ2-3, with a possible D match to TRBD2 (6 bases). The V end was cut by 11 bases, the J end by 3 bases, with 18 bases between. Germline V gene data show CDR1 as SGHNT and CDR2 as YENEEA. CDR3 length: 14 residues. The CDR3 region is CASAGGERTDTQYF. The DNA of the CDR3 is TGTGCCTCTGCAGGCGGGGAAAGGACAGATACGCAGTATTTT.

This rearrangement joins TRBV28 to TRBJ2-5; D might be TRBD1 (5 bases). V was trimmed by 11 bases and J by 4 bases, leaving 17 bases between them. CDR3 length equals 13 residues. Germline CDR1 is MDHEN and CDR2 is SYDVKM. DNA of the CDR3: TGTGCCCACTCCAAGCAGGGAAGAGAGACCCAGTACTTC. This translates into CAHSKQGRETQYF.

The chain links TRBV11-3 to TRBJ2-7; 7 positions agree with TRBD2. V shed 5 bases, J shed 5 bases, and the junction held 12 bases outside the gene matches. Germline V gene data show CDR1 as SGHNT and CDR2 as YENEEA. The CDR3 is made up of 15 amino acids. The CDR3: CASSPGGLGSHEQYF. The CDR3, as DNA: TGTGCCAGCAGCCCGGGGGGTCTTGGGTCCCACGAGCAGTACTTC.

The CDR3 nucleotides are TGTGCCAGTAGTGGGTGGACCAAAGAGACCCAGTACTTC. It yields the protein CASSGWTKETQYF. The gene calls are TRBV19 and TRBJ2-5; D unresolved. This CDR3 contains 13 residues. Trimming took off 5 bases at V and 3 bases at J, with 10 bases between the two ends. Germline assignment: CDR1 LNHDA and CDR2 SQIVND (reference sequence).

The gene calls are TRBV6-4 and TRBJ2-1, with 12 nucleotides matching TRBD2. V dropped 6 bases and J dropped 8; count of bases not matched to a gene: 8. The germline gives CDR1 MRHNA, CDR2 SNTAGT. The CDR3 is 15 residues long. The CDR3 is CASSQTGTSGYEQFF. In DNA form, the CDR3 reads TGTGCCAGCAGCCAGACCGGGACTAGCGGGTATGAGCAGTTCTTC.

This sequence joins TRBV29-1 and TRBJ2-7; 10 bases fit TRBD2. The CDR3 is 14 amino acids. CDR1 and CDR2 from the germline V gene are SQVTM and ANQGSEA. V dropped 6 bases and J dropped 4; count of bases not matched to a gene: 9. CDR3 in amino acids: CSVRKAGGFYEQYF. The CDR3 DNA sequence: TGCAGCGTAAGAAAAGCGGGAGGGTTTTACGAGCAGTACTTC.

This chain uses TRBV27 with TRBJ2-3; D could derive from TRBD1 or TRBD2 (5 bases each). The V end was cut by 9 bases, the J end by 2 bases, with 9 bases between. Germline CDR1 reads MNHEY; CDR2 reads SMNVEV (reference sequence). The CDR3 consists of 12 residues. CDR3 bases: TGTGCCAGGGGACCGCTCACAGATACGCAGTATTTT. This codes for CARGPLTDTQYF.